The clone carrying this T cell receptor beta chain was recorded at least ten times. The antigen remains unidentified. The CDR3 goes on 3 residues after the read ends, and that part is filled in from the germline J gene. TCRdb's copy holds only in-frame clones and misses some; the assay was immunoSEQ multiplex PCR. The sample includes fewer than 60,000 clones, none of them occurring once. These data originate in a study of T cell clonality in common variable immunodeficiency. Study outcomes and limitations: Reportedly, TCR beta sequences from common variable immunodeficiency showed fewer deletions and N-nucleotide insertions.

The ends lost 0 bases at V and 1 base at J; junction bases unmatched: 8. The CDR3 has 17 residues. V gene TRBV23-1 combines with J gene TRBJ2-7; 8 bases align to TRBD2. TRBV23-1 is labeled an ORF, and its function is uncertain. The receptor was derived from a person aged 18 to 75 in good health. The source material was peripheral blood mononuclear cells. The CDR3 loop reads CASSQSCTSGGSYEQYF. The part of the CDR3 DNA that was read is TGCGCCAGCAGTCAATCGTGTACTAGCGGAGGATCCTACGAG.